This passage covers 6 T cell receptor beta chains from one sample sequenced in a study of cytomegalovirus exposure and HLA in healthy donors (dated by TCRdb to the late 2010s). Library construction relied on the immunoSEQ multiplex PCR assay. The source is immuneACCESS, and TCRdb retained only in-frame sequences with V and J called. Part of the clones is not carried over; for the studies checked, unresolved V genes explain less than half of this, and the remainder is unexplained. In all, the sample holds about 160,000 clones, and about nine tenths of those were seen once. The top ten constitute under 13% of the sample. Sequences were obtained from PBMCs. The source is a woman under 30 in good health and CMV-seropositive.

The CDR3 DNA sequence: TGTGCCAGCAGCCGGAGAAACAGGGGACTCTCCTACAATGAGCAGTTCTTC. It is translated as CASSRRNRGLSYNEQFF. The chain is built from TRBV21-1 and TRBJ2-1; TRBD1, the D gene given by the table, was not confirmed from the DNA. TRBV21-1 has pseudogene status. This CDR3 region has 17 residues.

The chain couples TRBV5-1 to TRBJ2-3; no clear D. The ends were cut back, 4 bases at V and 5 bases at J, with 8 bases in the middle. CDR1 and CDR2 from the germline V gene are SGHRS and YFSETQ. The CDR3 is 12 residues long. The CDR3 nucleotides are TGCGCCAGCAGCCCGAGCCTAGATACGCAGTATTTT. This translates into CASSPSLDTQYF. Based on the CDR3 plus reference TRBV5-1 and TRBJ2-3, the full variable domain is KAGVTQTPRYLIKTRGQQVTLSCSPISGHRSVSWYQQTPGQGLQFLFEYFSETQRNKGNFPGRFSGRQFSNSRSEMNVSTLELGDSALYLCASSPSLDTQYFGPGTRLTVL.

The chain carries TRBV15 and TRBJ2-2; a possible D gene is TRBD1 (6 bases). Germline V gene lookup returns CDR1 LNHNV and CDR2 YYDKDF (reference sequence). The germline V and J ends were trimmed by 1 base and 3 bases, with 9 bases remaining between them. The CDR3 has 15 amino acids. This CDR3 is CATSRGHRDTGELFF. DNA for the CDR3: TGTGCCACCAGCAGAGGGCACAGGGACACCGGGGAGCTGTTTTTT.

This sequence joins TRBV5-1 and TRBJ2-1; D is perhaps TRBD1 (6 bases). Germline CDR1 SGHRS, CDR2 YFSETQ. The CDR3 sequence is 15 residues long. V lost 2 bases to trimming and J lost 5 bases, with 14 bases between them. CDR3 in DNA: TGCGCCAGCAGCTTCGAGCCGACAGGAGACAATGAGCAGTTCTTC. This encodes CASSFEPTGDNEQFF. The whole variable domain, filled in from reference TRBV5-1 and TRBJ2-1, reads KAGVTQTPRYLIKTRGQQVTLSCSPISGHRSVSWYQQTPGQGLQFLFEYFSETQRNKGNFPGRFSGRQFSNSRSEMNVSTLELGDSALYLCASSFEPTGDNEQFFGPGTRLTVL.

The V gene is TRBV14, the J gene TRBJ2-1; 7 positions agree with TRBD2. Germline V gene sequence: CDR1 SGHDN, CDR2 FVKESK. The CDR3 totals 14 residues. V was clipped by 1 base and J by 6 bases; unmatched bases: 3. The CDR3 DNA follows: TGTGCCAGCAGCCAAGTGGGGGGGGTCAATGAGCAGTTCTTC. Translating gives CASSQVGGVNEQFF.

The J gene is TRBJ2-3, the V gene TRBV7-6; unclear D gene. CDR1 and CDR2 (germline): SGHVS, FNYEAQ. This CDR3 contains 13 residues. V was trimmed by 5 bases and J by 2 bases, leaving 8 bases between them. CDR3 nucleotides: TGTGCCAGCAGCAAGAAGCCCACAGATACGCAGTATTTT. Amino acid sequence: CASSKKPTDTQYF.